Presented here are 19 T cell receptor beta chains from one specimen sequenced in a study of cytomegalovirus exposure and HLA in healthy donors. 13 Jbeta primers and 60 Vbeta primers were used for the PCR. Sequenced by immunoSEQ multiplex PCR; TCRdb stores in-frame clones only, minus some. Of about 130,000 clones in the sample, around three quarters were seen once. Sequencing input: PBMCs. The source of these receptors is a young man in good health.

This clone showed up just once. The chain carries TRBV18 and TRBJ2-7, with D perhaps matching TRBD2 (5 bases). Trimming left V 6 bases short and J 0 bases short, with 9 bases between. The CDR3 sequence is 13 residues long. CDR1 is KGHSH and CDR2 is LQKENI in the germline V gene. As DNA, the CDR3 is TGTGCCAGCTCGGGAGTGAACTCCTACGAGCAGTACTTC. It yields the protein CASSGVNSYEQYF. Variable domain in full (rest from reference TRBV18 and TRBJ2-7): NAGVMQNPRHLVRRRGQEARLRCSPMKGHSHVYWYRQLPEEGLKFMVYLQKENIIDESGMPKERFSAEFPKEGPSILRIQQVVRGDSAAYFCASSGVNSYEQYFGPGTRLTVT.

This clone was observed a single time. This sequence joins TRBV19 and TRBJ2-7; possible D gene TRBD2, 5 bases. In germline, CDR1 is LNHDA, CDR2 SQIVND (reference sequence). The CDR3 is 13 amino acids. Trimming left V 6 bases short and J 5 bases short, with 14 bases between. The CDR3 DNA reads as TGTGCCAGTAGCGTCGGATCCGGGGACGAGCAGTACTTC. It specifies CASSVGSGDEQYF.

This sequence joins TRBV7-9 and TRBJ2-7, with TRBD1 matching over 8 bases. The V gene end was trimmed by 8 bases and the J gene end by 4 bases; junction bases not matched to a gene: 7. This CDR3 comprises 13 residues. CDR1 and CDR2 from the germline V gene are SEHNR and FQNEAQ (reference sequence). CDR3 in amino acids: CASLPGTGYEQYF. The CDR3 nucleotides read TGTGCCAGCCTTCCCGGGACAGGATACGAGCAGTACTTC.

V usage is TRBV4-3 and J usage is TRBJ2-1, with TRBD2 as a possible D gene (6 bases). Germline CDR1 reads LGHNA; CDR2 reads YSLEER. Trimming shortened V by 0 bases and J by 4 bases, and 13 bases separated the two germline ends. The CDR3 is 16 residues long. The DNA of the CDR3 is TGCGCCAGCAGCCAAGATACGGGAGTCTCTTACAATGAGCAGTTCTTC. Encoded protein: CASSQDTGVSYNEQFF.

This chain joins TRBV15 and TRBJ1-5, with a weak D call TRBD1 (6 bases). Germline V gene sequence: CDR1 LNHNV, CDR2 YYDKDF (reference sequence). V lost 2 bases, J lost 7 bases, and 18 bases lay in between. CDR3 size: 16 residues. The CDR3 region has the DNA TGTGCCACCAGCAGATGGGGGCAGGTTCAGGGGCAGCCCCAGCATTTT. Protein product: CATSRWGQVQGQPQHF.

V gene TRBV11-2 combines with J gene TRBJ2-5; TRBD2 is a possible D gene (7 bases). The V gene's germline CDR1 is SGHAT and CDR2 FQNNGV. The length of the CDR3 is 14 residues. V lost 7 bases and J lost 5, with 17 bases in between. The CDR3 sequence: CASTPPGRGETQYF. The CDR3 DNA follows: TGTGCCAGCACCCCTCCGGGGAGGGGGGAGACCCAGTACTTC.

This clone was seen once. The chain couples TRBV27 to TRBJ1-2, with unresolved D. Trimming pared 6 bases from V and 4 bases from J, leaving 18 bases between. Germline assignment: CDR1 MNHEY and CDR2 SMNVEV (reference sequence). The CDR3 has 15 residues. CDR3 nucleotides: TGTGCCAGCAGCCAGAGAGGGCTTAGGATCTATGGCTACACCTTC. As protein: CASSQRGLRIYGYTF.

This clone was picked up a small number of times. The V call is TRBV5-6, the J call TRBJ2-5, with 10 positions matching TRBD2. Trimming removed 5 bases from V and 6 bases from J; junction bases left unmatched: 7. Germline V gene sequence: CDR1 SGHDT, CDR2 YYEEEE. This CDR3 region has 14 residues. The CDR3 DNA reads TGTGCCAGCAGTTCTAGCGGGAGTACAAAGACCCAGTACTTC. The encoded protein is CASSSSGSTKTQYF. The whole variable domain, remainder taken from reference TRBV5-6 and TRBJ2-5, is DAGVTQSPTHLIKTRGQQVTLRCSPKSGHDTVSWYQQALGQGPQFIFQYYEEEERQRGNFPDRFSGHQFPNYSSELNVNALLLGDSALYLCASSSSGSTKTQYFGPGTRLLVL.

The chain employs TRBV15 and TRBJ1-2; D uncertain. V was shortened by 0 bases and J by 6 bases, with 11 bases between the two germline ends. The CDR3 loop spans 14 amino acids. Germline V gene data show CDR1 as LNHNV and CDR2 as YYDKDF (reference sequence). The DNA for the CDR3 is TGTGCCACCAGCAGAGATTTGCGCGGGGATGGCTACACCTTC. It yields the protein CATSRDLRGDGYTF.

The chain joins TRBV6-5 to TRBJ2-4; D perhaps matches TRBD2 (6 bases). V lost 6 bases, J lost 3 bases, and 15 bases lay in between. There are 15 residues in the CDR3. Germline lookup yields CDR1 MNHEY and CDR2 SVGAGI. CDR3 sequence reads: CASSPGGVGKNIQYF. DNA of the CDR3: TGTGCCAGCAGCCCCGGCGGGGTTGGCAAAAACATTCAGTACTTC.

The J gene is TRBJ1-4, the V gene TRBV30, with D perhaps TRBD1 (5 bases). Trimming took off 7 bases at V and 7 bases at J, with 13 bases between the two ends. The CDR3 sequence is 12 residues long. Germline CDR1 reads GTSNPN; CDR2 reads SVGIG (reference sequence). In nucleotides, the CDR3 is TGTGCCTCCATCCGGGGGGGTGAAAAACTGTTTTTT. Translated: CASIRGGEKLFF.

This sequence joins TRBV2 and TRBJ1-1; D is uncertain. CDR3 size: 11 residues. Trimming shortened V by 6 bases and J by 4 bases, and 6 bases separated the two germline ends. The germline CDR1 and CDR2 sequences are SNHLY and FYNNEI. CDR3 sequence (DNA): TGTGCCAGCAGCCCGGTCACTGAAGCTTTCTTT. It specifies CASSPVTEAFF.

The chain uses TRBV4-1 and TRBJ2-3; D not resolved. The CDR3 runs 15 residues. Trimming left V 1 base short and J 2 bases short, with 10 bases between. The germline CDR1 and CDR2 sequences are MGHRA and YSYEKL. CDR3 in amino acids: CASSQVVHYTDTQYF. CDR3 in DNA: TGCGCCAGCAGCCAAGTTGTACACTACACAGATACGCAGTATTTT.

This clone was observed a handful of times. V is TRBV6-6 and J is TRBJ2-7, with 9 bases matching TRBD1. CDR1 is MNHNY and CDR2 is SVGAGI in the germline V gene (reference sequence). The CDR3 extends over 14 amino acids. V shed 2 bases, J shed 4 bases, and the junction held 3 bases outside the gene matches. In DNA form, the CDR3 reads TGTGCCAGCAGTTACGGGACAGGGACATACGAGCAGTACTTC. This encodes CASSYGTGTYEQYF.

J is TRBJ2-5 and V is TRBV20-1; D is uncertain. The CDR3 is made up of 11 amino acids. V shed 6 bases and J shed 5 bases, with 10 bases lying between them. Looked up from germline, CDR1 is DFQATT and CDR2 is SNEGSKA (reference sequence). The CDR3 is CSAVRSETQYF. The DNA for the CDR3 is TGCAGTGCAGTCCGGTCCGAGACCCAGTACTTC.

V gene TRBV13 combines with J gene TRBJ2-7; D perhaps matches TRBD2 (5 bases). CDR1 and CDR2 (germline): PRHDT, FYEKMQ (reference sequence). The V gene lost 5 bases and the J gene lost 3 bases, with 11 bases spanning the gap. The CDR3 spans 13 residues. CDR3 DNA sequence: TGTGCCAGCAGCCCCCGGACTCACTACGAGCAGTACTTC. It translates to CASSPRTHYEQYF.

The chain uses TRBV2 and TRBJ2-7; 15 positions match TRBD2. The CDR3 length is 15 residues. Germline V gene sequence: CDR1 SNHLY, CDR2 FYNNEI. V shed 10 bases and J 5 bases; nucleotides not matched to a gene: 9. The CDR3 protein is CAKAGTSGRSNEQYF. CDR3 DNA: TGTGCCAAGGCCGGGACTAGCGGGAGGAGCAACGAGCAGTACTTC.

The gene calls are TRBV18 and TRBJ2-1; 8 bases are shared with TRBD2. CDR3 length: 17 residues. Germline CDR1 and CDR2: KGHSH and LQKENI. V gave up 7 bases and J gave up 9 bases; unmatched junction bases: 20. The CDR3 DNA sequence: TGTGCCAGCTTAGGACTGGATAGCGGGGCCGAAACGGCTGAGCAGTTCTTC. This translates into CASLGLDSGAETAEQFF.

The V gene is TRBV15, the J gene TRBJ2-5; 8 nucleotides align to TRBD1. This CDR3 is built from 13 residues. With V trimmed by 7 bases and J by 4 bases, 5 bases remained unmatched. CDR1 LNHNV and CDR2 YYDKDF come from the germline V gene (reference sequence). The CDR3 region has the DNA TGTGCCACCATGGAAGGACAGGGAGAGACCCAGTACTTC. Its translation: CATMEGQGETQYF.